The rows below give T cell receptor beta chains drawn from one sample of a study of OX40 agonist ivuxolimab in advanced cancers. Assay used: immunoSEQ multiplex PCR; TCRdb lists only in-frame clones, some missing. The sample lists over 8,500 clones; around 79% were seen once. The sample in question was CD4+ or CD8+ T cells sorted from blood, obtained in a trial of the OX40 agonist ivuxolimab. These receptors all come from an adult with an advanced solid tumor such as melanoma, head and neck, liver or kidney cancer. Each CDR3 is given with its conserved first and last residue. A D gene is named only where the DNA matches it firmly. Only part of the rows carry a size: once, few, many, or a class if the clone is expanded.

V gene,J gene,clone size,D gene,CDR3 DNA,CDR3 protein
TRBV5-6,TRBJ2-1,.,.,TGTGCCAGCAGTTGGACGGCATACAATGAGCAGTTCTTC,CASSWTAYNEQFF
TRBV27,TRBJ2-7,once,.,TGTGCCAGCAGTTTAAAAGCCTCCTACGAGCAGTACTTC,CASSLKASYEQYF
TRBV12-5,TRBJ2-7,.,.,TGTGCTAGTGGGACCCGGGGACCCTCCGGCGAGCAGTACTTC,CASGTRGPSGEQYF
TRBV7-9,TRBJ2-7,.,.,TGTGCCAGCAGCTTTGGACCATACGAGCAGTACTTC,CASSFGPYEQYF
TRBV19,TRBJ1-5,few,.,TGTGCCAGTAGTATAGGACAGAGCAATCAGCCCCAGCATTTT,CASSIGQSNQPQHF
TRBV11-1,TRBJ2-7,.,.,TGTGCCAGCAGCTTAAACCCAAGGTACGAGCAGTACTTC,CASSLNPRYEQYF
TRBV4-1,TRBJ2-7,.,.,TGCGCCAGCAGCCAAGGAGGATGGGTTGACGAGCAGTACTTC,CASSQGGWVDEQYF
TRBV11-2,TRBJ2-2,.,.,TGTGCCAGCAGCTTTTCAAGGGACTTCACCGGGGAGCTGTTTTTT,CASSFSRDFTGELFF
TRBV7-8,TRBJ1-5,.,.,TGTGCCAGCAGCTTACAGCCGGGTCAGCCCCAGCATTTT,CASSLQPGQPQHF
TRBV11-2,TRBJ2-1,.,.,TGTGCCAGCAGCTTTTTCGGCTACAATGAGCAGTTCTTC,CASSFFGYNEQFF
TRBV19,TRBJ1-1,.,.,TGTGCCAGTAGAGCAGGGAGGGGCACTGAAGCTTTCTTT,CASRAGRGTEAFF
TRBV7-9,TRBJ2-7,.,.,TGTGCCAGCAGCCCTCCCGAGGACAGCATCTACGAGCAGTACTTC,CASSPPEDSIYEQYF
TRBV6-1,TRBJ2-1,.,.,TGTGCCAGCAGTGAAGCCCAACAATACAATGAGCAGTTCTTC,CASSEAQQYNEQFF
TRBV30,TRBJ2-2,.,.,TGTGCCTGGACCCCGGAGGGCGACGGGGAGCTGTTTTTT,CAWTPEGDGELFF
TRBV2,TRBJ2-1,once,.,TGTGCCAGCACCGATCACGCGACACCGCCGGACAATGAGCAGTTCTTC,CASTDHATPPDNEQFF
TRBV7-9,TRBJ2-7,.,.,TGTGCCAGCAGCTTAGGGCAGGGCTATTACGAGCAGTACTTC,CASSLGQGYYEQYF
TRBV9,TRBJ2-2,.,.,TGTGCCAGCAGCCCAAAGGGGGGAGGGGCCCTCGGCGGGGAGCTGTTTTTT,CASSPKGGGALGGELFF
TRBV30,TRBJ2-2,.,TRBD2,TGTGCCTGGAGTGTATGGCGGGAGCCCCGGGATGACACCGGGGAGCTGTTTTTT,CAWSVWREPRDDTGELFF
TRBV11-1,TRBJ2-7,.,TRBD2,TGTGCCAGCAGCTTAACGGGAGGCGGCGGCCTGGGAGGCTACGAGCAGTACTTC,CASSLTGGGGLGGYEQYF
TRBV5-6,TRBJ1-1,.,.,TGTGCCAGCAGCTTGGTCACTGAAGCTTTCTTT,CASSLVTEAFF
TRBV7-2,TRBJ2-2,few,.,TGTGCCAGCAGCACCCGCCCCGGGGGAGCTAACACCGGGGAGCTGTTTTTT,CASSTRPGGANTGELFF
TRBV2,TRBJ2-2,.,TRBD1,TGTGCCAGCAGGCTGGGACAGCTCGTCACCGGGGAGCTGTTTTTT,CASRLGQLVTGELFF
TRBV5-1,TRBJ2-2,.,TRBD1,TGCGCCAGCACAGGGGACAGGGAAGGGAACACCGGGGAGCTGTTTTTT,CASTGDREGNTGELFF
TRBV4-1,TRBJ2-5,.,.,TGCGCCAGCAGCCAAGAAACTAGACCCGAGACCCAGTACTTC,CASSQETRPETQYF
TRBV5-1,TRBJ2-1,.,TRBD2,TGCGCCAGCAGCTTGGCCTCTGGGGGACTAGCGAGCTACAATGAGCAGTTCTTC,CASSLASGGLASYNEQFF
TRBV29-1,TRBJ2-1,.,TRBD2,TGCAGCGGTAGCGGGGGGATAGCCAATGAGCAGTTCTTC,CSGSGGIANEQFF
TRBV4-2,TRBJ2-7,.,.,TGTGCCAGCAGCCAAGATCTAAACCGGGGACTGCCCTCCTACGAGCAGTACTTC,CASSQDLNRGLPSYEQYF
TRBV7-9,TRBJ1-2,large,.,TGTGCCAGCAGCTCGGGACCCCTCTATGGCTACACCTTC,CASSSGPLYGYTF
TRBV6-5,TRBJ2-1,once,TRBD2,TGTGCCAGCAGTTATGAGCGGGGGGGCGATGAGCAGTTCTTC,CASSYERGGDEQFF
TRBV7-9,TRBJ2-7,.,TRBD1,TGTGCCAGCAGCTCCCAAGGACAGGAACAGCCCTACGAGCAGTACTTC,CASSSQGQEQPYEQYF
TRBV29-1,TRBJ2-1,.,.,TGCAGCGTCTTGAACCCCCTTGTTCCGGGGGCCTCGGGCTACAATGAGCAGTTCTTC,CSVLNPLVPGASGYNEQFF
TRBV9,TRBJ2-7,once,TRBD2,TGTGCCAGCAGCGTAGGCGGGAGCTCCTACGAGCAGTACTTC,CASSVGGSSYEQYF
TRBV25-1,TRBJ2-7,medium-sized,.,TGTGCCAGCAGTGAGGGCCGCTACGAGCAGTACTTC,CASSEGRYEQYF
TRBV6-1,TRBJ2-5,large,.,TGTGCCAGCAGTGCATTACAGGGAGCGCAAGAGACCCAGTACTTC,CASSALQGAQETQYF
TRBV19,TRBJ2-1,.,.,TGTGCCAGTAGTCCACAGGGTATGGGAGGGGACAATGAGCAGTTCTTC,CASSPQGMGGDNEQFF
TRBV7-8,TRBJ2-3,.,.,TGTGCCAGCAGCTTTGTTTTCGCGGACAGCCTCACAGATACGCAGTATTTT,CASSFVFADSLTDTQYF
TRBV6-1,TRBJ2-7,.,.,TGTGCCAGCAGCGTAGGGACGGCTAGCTCCTACGAGCAGTACTTC,CASSVGTASSYEQYF
TRBV21-1,TRBJ2-3,.,.,TGTGCCTGGCAGGAAGATACGCAGTATTTT,CAWQEDTQYF
TRBV2,TRBJ1-4,.,TRBD1,TGTGCCAGCAGACCCTACCGGGACAGGGGGATTTCAGCTAATGAAAAACTGTTTTTT,CASRPYRDRGISANEKLFF
TRBV4-3,TRBJ1-1,.,TRBD1,TGCGCCAGCAACCGACAGGGAAACACTGAAGCTTTCTTT,CASNRQGNTEAFF
TRBV7-3,TRBJ1-1,.,TRBD1,TGTGCCAGCAGTTGGACAGGGAACACTGAAGCTTTCTTT,CASSWTGNTEAFF
TRBV2,TRBJ1-2,.,.,TGTGCCAGCAGTGAAGATGAGGTAGACCGAGGCTACACCTTC,CASSEDEVDRGYTF
TRBV29-1,TRBJ2-7,.,TRBD1,TGCAGCGCCGGGACAGGCAGCTACGAGCAGTACTTC,CSAGTGSYEQYF
TRBV5-4,TRBJ2-2,few,TRBD1,TGTGCCAGCAGCTCGGACAGGGGAAGTAACACCGGGGAGCTGTTTTTT,CASSSDRGSNTGELFF
TRBV4-3,TRBJ1-6,.,.,TGCGCCAGCAGCCAAGCTGGGGCAGACTATAATTCACCCCTCCACTTT,CASSQAGADYNSPLHF
TRBV4-3,TRBJ2-7,.,.,TGCGCCAGCAGCCAAGCGGTAGGTGAAGGCTACGAGCAGTACTTC,CASSQAVGEGYEQYF
TRBV7-7,TRBJ2-1,large,.,TGTGCCAGCAGCTTAGAAGGCGGCTCCTACAATGAGCAGTTCTTC,CASSLEGGSYNEQFF
TRBV9,TRBJ2-1,.,.,TGTGCCAGCAACGGGGGGCAGACCTACAATGAGCAGTTCTTC,CASNGGQTYNEQFF
TRBV6-4,TRBJ2-3,medium-sized,.,TGTGCCAGCAGTGACTCGACTAGCACAGATACGCAGTATTTT,CASSDSTSTDTQYF